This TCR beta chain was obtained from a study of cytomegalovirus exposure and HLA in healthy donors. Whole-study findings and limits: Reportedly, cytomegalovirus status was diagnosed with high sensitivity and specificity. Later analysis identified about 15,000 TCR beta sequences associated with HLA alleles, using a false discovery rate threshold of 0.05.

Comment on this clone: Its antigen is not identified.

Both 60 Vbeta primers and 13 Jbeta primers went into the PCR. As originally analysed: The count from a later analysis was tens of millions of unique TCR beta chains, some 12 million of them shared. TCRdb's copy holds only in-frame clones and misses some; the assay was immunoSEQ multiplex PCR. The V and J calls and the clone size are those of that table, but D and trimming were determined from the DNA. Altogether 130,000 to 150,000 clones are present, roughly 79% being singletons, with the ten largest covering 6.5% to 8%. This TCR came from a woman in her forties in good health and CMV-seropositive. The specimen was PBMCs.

CDR3 protein: CASSSGGKNIQYF. DNA for the CDR3: TGTGCCAGCAGCTCGGGGGGCAAAAACATTCAGTACTTC. The rearrangement links TRBV6-5 to TRBJ2-4; 7 positions agree with TRBD2. Per germline, CDR1 MNHEY and CDR2 SVGAGI. The CDR3 consists of 13 residues. V shed 6 bases and J 3 bases; nucleotides not matched to a gene: 2.